One sample yielded the 3 T cell receptor beta chains listed below, sequenced in a study of blood T cell repertoires in COVID-19. The repertoire was sequenced with immunoSEQ multiplex PCR; TCRdb's copy has only in-frame clones and lacks some. Of 110,000 or so clones listed, roughly four fifths are singletons. Sequenced input: peripheral blood. The receptors here all came from a human donor in a cohort sampled during active COVID-19.

This clone was seen only a few times. This chain joins TRBV11-2 and TRBJ1-5; D is possibly TRBD1 (5 bases). V shed 3 bases and J shed 2 bases, with 8 bases lying between them. This CDR3 is 14 amino acids long. Germline V lookup: CDR1 SGHAT, CDR2 FQNNGV. CDR3 DNA sequence: TGTGCCAGCAGCTTGGGGGGGGGCAATCAGCCCCAGCATTTT. This translates into CASSLGGGNQPQHF.

This chain connects TRBV13 to TRBJ2-7, with a possible D match to TRBD1 (6 bases). Looked up from germline, CDR1 is PRHDT and CDR2 is FYEKMQ (reference sequence). The V gene lost 3 bases and the J gene lost 4 bases, with 10 bases spanning the gap. CDR3 size: 13 residues. DNA for the CDR3: TGTGCCAGCAGCTTTTCCAGGGGATACGAGCAGTACTTC. It yields the protein CASSFSRGYEQYF.

This chain connects TRBV5-1 to TRBJ1-3; D is possibly TRBD1 (5 bases). Germline loops: CDR1 SGHRS, CDR2 YFSETQ. This CDR3 spans 15 amino acids. Trimming shortened V by 3 bases and J by 0 bases, and 10 bases separated the two germline ends. CDR3 loop: CASSSQGLSGNTIYF. CDR3 coding DNA: TGCGCCAGCAGCTCCCAGGGTCTCTCTGGAAACACCATATATTTT.